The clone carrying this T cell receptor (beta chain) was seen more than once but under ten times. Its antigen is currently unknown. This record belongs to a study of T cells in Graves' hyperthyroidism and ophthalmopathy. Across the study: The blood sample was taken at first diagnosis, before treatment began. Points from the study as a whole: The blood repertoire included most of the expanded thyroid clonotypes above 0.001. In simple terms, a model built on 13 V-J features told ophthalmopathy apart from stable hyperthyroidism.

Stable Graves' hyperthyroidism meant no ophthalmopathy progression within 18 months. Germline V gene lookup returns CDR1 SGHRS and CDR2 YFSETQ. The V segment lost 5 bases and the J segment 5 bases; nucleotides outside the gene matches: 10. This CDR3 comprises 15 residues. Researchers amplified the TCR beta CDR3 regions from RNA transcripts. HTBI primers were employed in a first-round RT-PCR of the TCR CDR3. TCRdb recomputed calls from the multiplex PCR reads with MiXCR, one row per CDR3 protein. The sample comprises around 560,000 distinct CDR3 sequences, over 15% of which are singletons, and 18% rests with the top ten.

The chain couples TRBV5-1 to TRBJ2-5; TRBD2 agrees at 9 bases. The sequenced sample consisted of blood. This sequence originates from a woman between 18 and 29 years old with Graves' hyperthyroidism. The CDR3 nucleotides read TGCGCCAGCAGTCATGGTGCGGGGGGGCCCGAGACCCAGTACTTC. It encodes CASSHGAGGPETQYF.